This entry describes one T cell receptor (beta chain). Its antigen is currently unknown. Profiled with immunoSEQ multiplex PCR; TCRdb holds only in-frame clones, not every one. Counted here are about 88,000 clones, 60% to 80% occurring once; the ten biggest clones make up over 12%. The data belong to a study of radiotherapy plus CTLA-4 blockade in lung cancer. Looking at the study overall: Patients showed objective responses in under 20% of cases and disease control in approximately 28%.

It was focal radiation plus CTLA-4 blockade with ipilimumab that patients with chemo-refractory metastatic non-small-cell lung cancer received. The study, taken as a whole, reports: Among blood TCR repertoires after radiotherapy plus ipilimumab, tumor-derived clones expanded. Interferon-beta, together with early blood T cell clone dynamics, reportedly best predicted response.

The sample here was peripheral blood, taken from a patient treated with radiotherapy plus ipilimumab. The TCR sequence derives from a human donor with non-small cell lung cancer that progressed on radiotherapy plus ipilimumab.

The chain's CDR3 is CASSIRRAVGEAFF. CDR3 nucleotide sequence: TGTGCCAGTAGTATCCGTCGGGCAGTTGGAGAAGCTTTCTTT. The chain employs TRBV19 and TRBJ1-1; D ambiguous. Germline V gene lookup returns CDR1 LNHDA and CDR2 SQIVND (reference sequence). CDR3 length: 14 residues. Trimming removed 3 bases from V and 8 bases from J, with 16 bases in between.